The 20 T cell receptor beta chains presented below share a single source sample, sequenced in a study of blood T cell repertoires in COVID-19. Measured with immunoSEQ multiplex PCR; TCRdb has only the in-frame clones, and not every one. The sample records approximately 200,000 clones, 80% to 90% being singletons. The specimen was PBMCs or T cells enriched from blood (not recorded which). These receptor sequences come from a man in his forties or fifties who had recovered from COVID-19.

The rearrangement joins TRBV3-1 (or the pseudogene TRBV3-2) to TRBJ2-2, with 7 bases fitting TRBD2. The CDR3 has 16 residues. Trimming removed 1 base from V and 0 bases from J; junction bases left unmatched: 2. Germline V gene sequence: CDR1 LGHDT, CDR2 YNNKEL (reference sequence). CDR3 residues: CASSQGAGANTGELFF. The CDR3 DNA sequence: TGTGCCAGCAGCCAAGGGGCGGGAGCGAACACCGGGGAGCTGTTTTTT.

The chain employs TRBV5-1 and TRBJ2-3; D possibly corresponds to TRBD1 (6 bases). Germline CDR1 SGHRS, CDR2 YFSETQ. Trimming cost V 4 bases and J 2 bases, with 11 bases left between them. The CDR3 contains 14 residues. CDR3 residues: CASSRGDNTDTQYF. CDR3 DNA sequence: TGCGCCAGCAGCCGAGGGGACAACACAGATACGCAGTATTTT.

V gene TRBV5-1 combines with J gene TRBJ2-2, with 9 bases matching TRBD1. There are 16 residues in the CDR3. CDR1 SGHRS and CDR2 YFSETQ come from the germline V gene. V gave up 4 bases and J gave up 5 bases; unmatched junction bases: 9. CDR3 loop: CASSSITGGRTGELFF. The CDR3 nucleotides read TGCGCCAGCAGCAGTATAACAGGGGGCAGGACCGGGGAGCTGTTTTTT.

CDR3 region: CASSMIAGGGGETQYF. Here the CDR3 DNA reads TGTGCCAGTAGTATGATAGCGGGAGGGGGAGGAGAGACCCAGTACTTC. The chain has TRBV19 and TRBJ2-5, with 11 positions matching TRBD2. This CDR3 has 16 amino acids. Losses at the gene ends were 3 bases for V and 4 bases for J; bases not matched to a gene: 7. In germline, CDR1 is LNHDA, CDR2 SQIVND (reference sequence).

This clone was counted between two and nine times. J is TRBJ2-1 and V is TRBV12-5; possible D gene TRBD2, 6 bases. CDR3 length: 15 residues. Germline V gives CDR1 LGHNT, CDR2 FRNRAP. V dropped 8 bases and J dropped 6 bases, with 20 bases sitting between them. The CDR3 DNA reads as TGTGCTAGTATCGGGGGTGGTAAGGGCGGCAATGAGCAGTTCTTC. This gives the protein CASIGGGKGGNEQFF.

The chain carries TRBV28 and TRBJ1-6; TRBD1 matches 7 bases. The J segment lost 7 bases and the V segment lost 4 bases, leaving 4 bases of the junction unmatched. This CDR3 spans 14 amino acids. Per the germline V gene, CDR1 is MDHEN and CDR2 is SYDVKM. The CDR3 protein is CASSSGQENSPLHF. In DNA, the CDR3 is TGTGCCAGCAGTTCCGGACAGGAGAATTCACCCCTCCACTTT.

This rearrangement joins TRBV28 to TRBJ1-2; 8 bases map to TRBD1. The CDR3 spans 12 residues. Losses at the gene ends were 2 bases for V and 12 bases for J; bases not matched to a gene: 5. CDR1 and CDR2 (germline): MDHEN, SYDVKM. The CDR3 sequence is CASSLSRDRNTF. The CDR3 DNA sequence: TGTGCCAGCAGTTTAAGCCGGGACAGGAACACCTTC.

V usage is TRBV19 and J usage is TRBJ1-1; possible D gene TRBD1, 6 bases. The germline CDR1 and CDR2 sequences are LNHDA and SQIVND (reference sequence). This CDR3 comprises 14 residues. V shed 4 bases and J shed 3 bases, with 12 bases lying between them. CDR3 DNA: TGTGCCAGTAGTACACTTTACAGGGACACTGAAGCTTTCTTT. Translating gives CASSTLYRDTEAFF.

The chain employs TRBV2 and TRBJ2-1; D gene uncertain. This CDR3 region has 11 residues. CDR1 is SNHLY, CDR2 FYNNEI, per germline. V was cut by 7 bases and J by 6 bases, with 7 bases left in between. The CDR3 nucleotides read TGTGCCAGCACCCTTCCCAATGAGCAGTTCTTC. The encoded protein is CASTLPNEQFF.

This chain joins TRBV5-6 and TRBJ1-1, with D possibly being TRBD1 (5 bases). CDR3 size: 15 residues. Germline V gene sequence: CDR1 SGHDT, CDR2 YYEEEE. Trimming removed 3 bases from V and 4 bases from J, with 16 bases in between. DNA for the CDR3: TGTGCCAGCAGCTGGGGACCGGGAGGAGGCACTGAAGCTTTCTTT. It is translated as CASSWGPGGGTEAFF.

The rearrangement joins TRBV6-4 to TRBJ1-2, with TRBD1 matching 7 bases. Germline CDR1 and CDR2: MRHNA and SNTAGT. Trimming removed 6 bases from V and 1 base from J; junction bases left unmatched: 5. The CDR3 has 14 residues. The CDR3 sequence: CASSATGFNYGYTF. CDR3 nucleotide sequence: TGTGCCAGCAGCGCGACAGGGTTTAACTATGGCTACACCTTC.

The chain recombines TRBV27 with TRBJ1-6; 8 nucleotides match TRBD1. J lost 7 bases, V lost 7 bases, and 9 bases had no gene match. There are 15 residues in the CDR3. Germline CDR1 reads MNHEY; CDR2 reads SMNVEV (reference sequence). The DNA for the CDR3 is TGTGCCAGCACCCCGGGACAGGCCACCAATTCACCCCTCCACTTT. Translated, it gives CASTPGQATNSPLHF.

This chain connects TRBV12-3 or TRBV12-4 to TRBJ1-5; TRBD1 aligns across 8 bases. The CDR3 is 13 residues long. Germline trimming cut 6 bases from V and 4 bases from J; bases unmatched to any gene: 2. The CDR3 sequence is CASRGQDNQPQHF. The CDR3, as DNA: TGTGCCAGCAGGGGACAGGATAATCAGCCCCAGCATTTT.

The V gene is TRBV2, the J gene TRBJ1-2; TRBD1 might be the D (6 bases). This CDR3 is built from 13 residues. Germline-derived CDR1 and CDR2 are SNHLY and FYNNEI. Trimming pared 6 bases from V and 4 bases from J, leaving 12 bases between. In nucleotides, the CDR3 is TGTGCCAGCAGCCTGACAGGTTCCTATGGCTACACCTTC. This gives the protein CASSLTGSYGYTF.

This rearrangement joins TRBV2 to TRBJ1-2; perhaps TRBD1 as D (5 bases). The CDR3 has 14 residues. Germline assignment: CDR1 SNHLY and CDR2 FYNNEI. Between the trimmed V and J ends, which lost 1 base and 3 bases, there was a span of 9 bases. The CDR3 is CASSEGGRDYGYTF. For the CDR3, the DNA is TGTGCCAGCAGTGAAGGTGGCAGGGACTATGGCTACACCTTC.

The chain combines TRBV7-6 with TRBJ1-1; the D gene is possibly TRBD1 (5 bases). CDR3 length equals 15 residues. Trimming pared 4 bases from V and 0 bases from J, leaving 12 bases between. The germline CDR1 and CDR2 sequences are SGHVS and FNYEAQ. CDR3 DNA: TGTGCCAGCAGCTCAACCGGGGGGTTGAACACTGAAGCTTTCTTT. The encoded protein is CASSSTGGLNTEAFF.

The V gene is TRBV19, the J gene TRBJ2-7; 13 bases line up with TRBD2. The CDR3 is 17 residues long. V was pared by 6 bases and J by 3 bases, with 11 bases of the junction left unmatched. In germline, CDR1 is LNHDA, CDR2 SQIVND (reference sequence). The CDR3 bases are TGTGCCAGTAGCATCGGGACTAGCGGGGCCCAGAACTACGAGCAGTACTTC. Translated, it gives CASSIGTSGAQNYEQYF.

This sequence joins TRBV5-1 and TRBJ1-1, with D uncertain. The V and J ends lost 1 base and 0 bases respectively, with 13 bases between them. Germline assignment: CDR1 SGHRS and CDR2 YFSETQ. This CDR3 has 16 amino acids. This CDR3 reads CASSLKVHTLNTEAFF. CDR3 in DNA: TGCGCCAGCAGCTTGAAAGTCCACACCTTGAACACTGAAGCTTTCTTT.

This clone was observed a few times. The chain employs TRBV28 and TRBJ1-4, with D unresolved. The CDR3 spans 12 residues. V was clipped by 5 bases and J by 5 bases, with 6 bases between them. Germline CDR1 and CDR2: MDHEN and SYDVKM. This chain's CDR3 is CASSLLNEKLFF. The DNA of the CDR3 is TGTGCCAGCAGTCTTTTAAATGAAAAACTGTTTTTT.

The chain carries TRBV2 and TRBJ2-1; TRBD2 matches 7 bases. V trimming: 6 bases; J trimming: 0 bases; junction bases outside the gene matches: 5. The CDR3 contains 15 residues. CDR1 SNHLY and CDR2 FYNNEI come from the germline V gene. CDR3 bases: TGTGCCAGCAGCCTCCGGGGGGTCTCCTACAATGAGCAGTTCTTC. This sequence encodes CASSLRGVSYNEQFF.